This T cell receptor (beta chain) is drawn from a study of vaccination effects on CD4 cells after COVID-19. General observations from the study: Infection-derived and vaccine-derived clones contracted markedly late after vaccination.

This clone is labeled medium-sized (0.01 to 0.1%). Antigen unknown. Ahead of sequencing, the ViraFEST assay grew antigen-specific CD4+ T cells using viral peptide pools. Subsequent to a culture period of around eleven days, CD4+ T cells were isolated. Two-dose vaccination with either BNT162b2 or mRNA-1273 was given to the participants. Each vaccine recipient was nucleocapsid antibody negative and had no prior SARS-CoV-2 infection. Wells of a few million PBMC each were grown with 8.5 to 10 IU/ml IL-2 and 9 to 10 ug/ml peptides. Only in-frame clones appear in the TCRdb table, and some are missing; sequencing was by immunoSEQ multiplex PCR. The sample records fewer than 80,000 clones, around 74% being singletons. Per the germline V gene, CDR1 is LGHDT and CDR2 is YNNKEL (reference sequence). This CDR3 is 16 amino acids long. The V segment lost 3 bases and the J segment 1 base; nucleotides outside the gene matches: 3.

Sequences were derived from CD4+ T cells from PBMCs cultured with HCoV-229E spike peptides, sampled after COVID-19 vaccination. The chain uses TRBV3-1 (or the pseudogene TRBV3-2) and TRBJ2-5, with 12 positions matching TRBD2. This sequence originates from a human donor who received a COVID-19 vaccine. CDR3 coding DNA: TGTGCCAGCAGCCACCCTAGCGGGGGGGCCCAAGAGACCCAGTACTTC. The encoded protein is CASSHPSGGAQETQYF.